The next 20 T cell receptor beta chains were all read from a single sample in a study of regulatory T cells in long-lasting Graves disease. Combining iRepertoire HTBI primers with Arm-PCR of CDR3 regions, the authors built TCR beta libraries. TCRdb processed the multiplex PCR reads anew with MiXCR; each CDR3 protein has one entry. The repertoire holds approximately 400,000 distinct CDR3 sequences, with about a fifth as singletons. Time point here: persistent/refractory GD, antithyroid drugs over 5 years with positive TRAb. The TCR library was made from RNA that had been extracted from PBMCs in TRIzol. The sequences come from peripheral blood mononuclear cells (PBMCs), collected when the disease was refractory, from a patient treated with antithyroid drugs. The receptors stem from a female donor with Graves disease.

This clonotype was detected many times. V usage is TRBV11-2 and J usage is TRBJ2-7; D is possibly TRBD1 (7 bases). The CDR3 contains 14 residues. The V and J ends lost 3 bases and 2 bases respectively, with 11 bases between them. The germline gives CDR1 SGHAT, CDR2 FQNNGV. The CDR3 protein is CASSFRGRPYEQYF. The CDR3 coding sequence is TGTGCCAGCAGCTTCAGGGGGAGGCCCTACGAGCAGTACTTC. Filled out from reference TRBV11-2 and TRBJ2-7, the complete variable domain reads EAGVAQSPRYKIIEKRQSVAFWCNPISGHATLYWYQQILGQGPKLLIQFQNNGVVDDSQLPKDRFSAERLKGVDSTLKIQPAKLEDSAVYLCASSFRGRPYEQYFGPGTRLTVT.

This clonotype appeared many times. The rearrangement joins TRBV30 to TRBJ1-2, with TRBD1 matching over 8 bases. This CDR3 spans 15 amino acids. V gave up 5 bases and J gave up 7 bases; unmatched junction bases: 15. Germline loops: CDR1 GTSNPN, CDR2 SVGIG (reference sequence). CDR3 DNA: TGTGCCTGGTATCGCTCGAGGCAGGGGGCACGTGGCTACACCTTC. Amino acids: CAWYRSRQGARGYTF. The full variable domain, completed using reference TRBV30 and TRBJ1-2, is SQTIHQWPATLVQPVGSPLSLECTVEGTSNPNLYWYRQAAGRGLQLLFYSVGIGQISSEVPQNLSASRPQDRQFILSSKKLLLSDSGFYLCAWYRSRQGARGYTFGSGTRLTVV.

In the case of this clonotype: A single base separates this from a much larger clone, so it may be a read error. The chain couples TRBV20-1 to TRBJ2-5, with 9 bases that match TRBD2. Germline V gene data show CDR1 as DFQATT and CDR2 as SNEGSKA (reference sequence). This CDR3 is 14 amino acids long. As DNA, the CDR3 is TGCAGTGCTAGCCTGACTAGCGGTGCAGAGGCCCAGTACTTC. Protein product: CSASLTSGAEAQYF.

The chain links TRBV5-6 to TRBJ2-1; 9 bases align to TRBD1. There are 16 residues in the CDR3. The junction had 5 bases not matched to a gene; V was cut back by 0 bases and J by 4 bases. Germline CDR1 and CDR2: SGHDT and YYEEEE. The CDR3 DNA sequence: TGTGCCAGCAGCTTGGTTACAGGGGGCGCGTACAATGAGCAGTTCTTC. As protein: CASSLVTGGAYNEQFF.

This clonotype has more than one count but fewer than ten. The chain has TRBV7-9 and TRBJ2-3, with D unresolved. The CDR3 covers 14 residues. Looked up from germline, CDR1 is SEHNR and CDR2 is FQNEAQ (reference sequence). The V end lost 2 bases, the J end lost 2 bases, and 8 bases lay between the germline ends. The DNA for the CDR3 is TGTGCCAGCAGCTTAACTTTCGACACAGATACGCAGTATTTT. Amino acids: CASSLTFDTDTQYF.

This clonotype was detected only a few times. The V gene is TRBV27, the J gene TRBJ2-1; D is uncertain. The V gene's germline CDR1 is MNHEY and CDR2 SMNVEV (reference sequence). V lost 5 bases and J lost 5, with 7 bases in between. The CDR3 is made up of 12 amino acids. The CDR3 nucleotides are TGTGCCAGCAGTAACAGTCACAATGAGCAGTTCTTC. Amino acids: CASSNSHNEQFF.

V gene TRBV3-1 combines with J gene TRBJ2-1, with 7 bases matching TRBD2. CDR1 is LGHDT, CDR2 YNNKEL, per germline (reference sequence). V gave up 4 bases and J gave up 11 bases; unmatched junction bases: 5. CDR3 size: 12 residues. The CDR3 region is CASSRERDQQFF. CDR3 sequence (DNA): TGTGCCAGCAGCCGCGAGCGGGACCAGCAGTTCTTC.

This clonotype was seen ten or more times. This chain connects TRBV6-5 to TRBJ1-1; D gene uncertain. Germline V gene lookup returns CDR1 MNHEY and CDR2 SVGAGI. V was clipped by 0 bases and J by 4 bases, with 18 bases between them. The CDR3 runs 17 residues. The CDR3 nucleotides are TGTGCCAGCAGTTACTCGATGACCCGATATCCCCTCACTGAAGCTTTCTTT. It encodes CASSYSMTRYPLTEAFF.

A few counts support this clonotype. The chain uses TRBV30 and TRBJ1-2, with no clear D. The CDR3 spans 14 residues. Trimming left V 1 base short and J 5 bases short, with 14 bases between. Germline V gene sequence: CDR1 GTSNPN, CDR2 SVGIG (reference sequence). CDR3 DNA: TGTGCCTGGAGTGCCCAGACGGGAGGGTATGGCTACACCTTC. Its protein is CAWSAQTGGYGYTF.

This clonotype was observed once. With a much larger clone just one base away, this may be a read error. The chain recombines TRBV20-1 with TRBJ2-3; 15 positions agree with TRBD2. Germline CDR1 DFQATT, CDR2 SNEGSKA (reference sequence). The CDR3 runs to 16 residues. The CDR3 DNA is TGCGGTGCCAAGGGACTAGCGGGAGGACGCACAGATACGCAGTATTTT. Translating it yields CGAKGLAGGRTDTQYF.

The sample holds a few counts of this clonotype. In this CDR3 the conserved last residue, phenylalanine or tryptophan, is missing, so a read error is likely. The chain has TRBV27 and TRBJ1-2; no clear D gene. V lost 5 bases, J lost 6 bases, and 13 bases lay in between. CDR3 length: 13 amino acids. Germline-derived CDR1 and CDR2 are MNHEY and SMNVEV (reference sequence). CDR3 protein: CASSHIEGDGYTL. The DNA for the CDR3 is TGTGCCAGCAGTCACATCGAGGGTGATGGCTACACCCTC.

The sample holds many counts of this clonotype. CDR3 sequence: CASSQGATEAFF. The DNA of the CDR3 is TGTGCCAGCAGCCAAGGGGCCACTGAAGCTTTCTTT. The V and J genes are TRBV28 and TRBJ1-1; TRBD1 might be the D (5 bases). The CDR3 totals 12 residues. V dropped 6 bases and J dropped 4 bases, with 9 bases sitting between them. CDR1 and CDR2 from the germline V gene are MDHEN and SYDVKM.

As concerns this clonotype: Germline is not matched at one junction end, which may reflect a read error. CDR3 sequence (DNA): TGTGCTAGTAGCCATCCCGGACAGACCCGAAGCACAGATACGCAGTATTTT. Translating gives CASSHPGQTRSTDTQYF. The V gene is TRBV19, the J gene TRBJ2-3; D perhaps matches TRBD1 (6 bases). The CDR3 sequence is 17 residues long. Germline loops: CDR1 LNHDA, CDR2 SQIVND (reference sequence).

This clonotype has at least ten counts. The V call is TRBV28, the J call TRBJ1-5; D remains ambiguous. The CDR3 length is 15 residues. CDR1 MDHEN and CDR2 SYDVKM come from the germline V gene. V was trimmed by 5 bases and J by 4 bases, leaving 15 bases between them. CDR3 DNA: TGTGCCAGCAGTCGCGGACGGAACCCTAATCAGCCCCAGCATTTT. As protein: CASSRGRNPNQPQHF.

This chain joins TRBV19 and TRBJ1-2; 8 positions agree with TRBD1. With 5 bases clipped from V and 4 bases from J, the junction kept 9 bases outside the gene matches. This CDR3 has 15 residues. From germline, CDR1 is LNHDA and CDR2 SQIVND (reference sequence). This chain's CDR3 is CASSRAGGEGYGYTF. The CDR3 DNA follows: TGTGCCAGTAGTCGCGCAGGGGGCGAAGGCTATGGCTACACCTTC.

The chain joins TRBV10-2 to TRBJ2-7; TRBD2 might be the D (5 bases). V lost 3 bases to trimming and J lost 2 bases, with 8 bases between them. The CDR3 is 13 amino acids. Germline lookup yields CDR1 WSHSY and CDR2 SAAADI. CDR3 nucleotides: TGCGCCAGCAGTGAACCGGGGACCTACGAGCAGTACTTC. Encoded protein: CASSEPGTYEQYF.

The chain links TRBV7-9 to TRBJ2-3; the D is unclear. Trimming shortened V by 5 bases and J by 1 base, and 13 bases separated the two germline ends. The germline CDR1 and CDR2 sequences are SEHNR and FQNEAQ (reference sequence). The CDR3 consists of 15 residues. The CDR3 bases are TGTGCCAGCAGCCCAAGGGTTCATGGCACAGATACGCAGTATTTT. Translating gives CASSPRVHGTDTQYF.

This clonotype has at least ten counts. The chain has TRBV28 and TRBJ2-5, with 11 bases fitting TRBD1. V gave up 2 bases and J gave up 4 bases; unmatched junction bases: 3. Germline V lookup: CDR1 MDHEN, CDR2 SYDVKM. This CDR3 has 15 residues. CDR3 nucleotides: TGTGCCAGCAGTTTAGTCGGGACAGGGGGAGAGACCCAGTACTTC. Translated, it gives CASSLVGTGGETQYF.

The chain joins TRBV11-3 to TRBJ2-2; D is unclear. Germline lookup yields CDR1 SGHNT and CDR2 YENEEA. Trimming stripped 1 base from V and 7 bases from J, with 16 bases between. The CDR3 consists of 16 residues. The CDR3 reads CASSLVADLFNGELFF. CDR3 bases: TGTGCCAGCAGCTTAGTTGCGGACCTCTTTAACGGGGAGCTGTTTTTT.

This clonotype was found a few times. The chain uses TRBV12-5 and TRBJ2-6; the match to TRBD2 covers 9 bases. Looked up from germline, CDR1 is LGHNT and CDR2 is FRNRAP. CDR3 length: 19 amino acids. V lost 3 bases, J lost 1 base, and 10 bases stayed unmatched. The CDR3 loop reads CASGLPTSGTNSGANVLTF. The DNA for the CDR3 is TGTGCTAGTGGTTTACCGACTAGCGGAACTAATTCTGGGGCCAACGTCCTGACTTTC.